The 19 T cell receptor beta chains listed next were all sequenced from one sample in a study of blood T cell repertoires in COVID-19. Generated by immunoSEQ multiplex PCR, the TCRdb table keeps only in-frame clones and is missing some. The sample has approximately 180,000 clones; around three quarters are singletons. Sequencing was carried out using PBMCs or T cells enriched from blood (not recorded which). The receptor set was obtained from a woman aged 45-65 years with acute COVID-19.

As to this clone: Germline is not matched at one junction end, which may reflect a read error. The gene calls are TRBV7-9 and TRBJ1-3, with 7 positions matching TRBD1. The CDR3 contains 11 residues. Germline CDR1 and CDR2: SEHNR and FQNEAQ (reference sequence). The CDR3 reads CASSLGQSPIF. CDR3 nucleotide sequence: TGTGCCAGCAGCTTGGGACAGTCACCAATTTTT.

The V call is TRBV28, the J call TRBJ1-1; TRBD1 matches 7 bases. V shed 11 bases and J 4 bases; nucleotides not matched to a gene: 10. This CDR3 is 13 amino acids long. Germline assignment: CDR1 MDHEN and CDR2 SYDVKM. Here the CDR3 reads CAGGGTTSTEAFF. The CDR3 coding sequence is TGTGCCGGAGGGGGCACCACCAGCACTGAAGCTTTCTTT.

The chain uses TRBV19 and TRBJ1-5; the match to TRBD1 covers 7 bases. Per the germline V gene, CDR1 is LNHDA and CDR2 is SQIVND (reference sequence). This CDR3 spans 15 amino acids. J was trimmed by 0 bases and V by 5 bases; bases with no gene match: 4. CDR3 bases: TGTGCCAGTAGTTTGGGACAGTATAGCAATCAGCCCCAGCATTTT. It translates to CASSLGQYSNQPQHF.

The V and J genes are TRBV6-2 or TRBV6-3 and TRBJ1-6; 9 nucleotides line up with TRBD1. This CDR3 has 18 residues. J was trimmed by 1 base and V by 5 bases; bases with no gene match: 9. Germline CDR1 reads MNHEY; CDR2 reads SVGEGT. CDR3: CASSVTGTGRSYNSPLHF. In DNA, the CDR3 is TGTGCCAGCAGTGTGACTGGGACAGGGAGGTCCTATAATTCACCCCTCCACTTT.

V usage is TRBV2 and J usage is TRBJ2-5; TRBD1 matches at 7 bases. The trim removed 7 bases at V and 0 bases at J, leaving 5 bases unmatched. The germline CDR1 and CDR2 sequences are SNHLY and FYNNEI. CDR3 length: 14 amino acids. CDR3 coding DNA: TGTGCCAGCATAAGGGACAGTTACCAAGAGACCCAGTACTTC. Its translation is CASIRDSYQETQYF.

V and J are TRBV28 and TRBJ2-3; 10 bases agree with TRBD2. The CDR3 totals 14 residues. Per the germline V gene, CDR1 is MDHEN and CDR2 is SYDVKM. Trimming cost V 6 bases and J 14 bases; bases outside gene matches: 14. The CDR3 loop is CASSPTSGDSHPYF. CDR3 DNA sequence: TGTGCCAGCAGCCCCACTAGCGGGGACTCGCACCCGTATTTT.

CDR3 protein: CASSSRGGASYEQYV. In DNA form, the CDR3 reads TGTGCCAGCAGTTCAAGGGGGGGGGCCTCCTACGAGCAGTACGTC. The chain combines TRBV28 with TRBJ2-7; D is perhaps TRBD2 (7 bases). With 4 bases removed from V and 0 bases from J, the gap between germline ends came to 13 bases. Germline-derived CDR1 and CDR2 are MDHEN and SYDVKM. This CDR3 is 15 amino acids long.

This chain joins TRBV2 and TRBJ1-5, with D perhaps matching TRBD1 (5 bases). The germline V gene encodes CDR1 SNHLY and CDR2 FYNNEI. This CDR3 has 15 amino acids. Trimming left V 6 bases short and J 0 bases short, with 12 bases between. CDR3 nucleotides: TGTGCCAGCAGGGGGGGACGGAATAGCAATCAGCCCCAGCATTTT. Translating it yields CASRGGRNSNQPQHF.

V usage is TRBV28 and J usage is TRBJ2-5, with 8 bases matching TRBD1. There are 14 residues in the CDR3. CDR1 MDHEN and CDR2 SYDVKM come from the germline V gene. The ends lost 2 bases at V and 4 bases at J; junction bases unmatched: 3. The CDR3: CASSLGGTGETQYF. The DNA for the CDR3 is TGTGCCAGCAGTTTAGGCGGGACAGGAGAGACCCAGTACTTC.

The J gene is TRBJ2-7, the V gene TRBV27; no definite D call. CDR1 and CDR2 (germline): MNHEY, SMNVEV (reference sequence). The CDR3 totals 14 residues. The ends were cut back, 0 bases at V and 0 bases at J, with 6 bases in the middle. Written as DNA, the CDR3 is TGTGCCAGCAGTTTATCGAGGAGCTCCTACGAGCAGTACGTC. Amino acids: CASSLSRSSYEQYV.

This chain uses TRBV29-1 with TRBJ2-5, with D perhaps TRBD2 (7 bases). Germline V lookup: CDR1 SQVTM, CDR2 ANQGSEA. Trimming removed 2 bases from V and 5 bases from J, with 12 bases in between. The CDR3 consists of 13 residues. Here the CDR3 DNA reads TGCAGCGTTGAACCGGGGGGCCATGAGACCCAGTACTTC. It encodes CSVEPGGHETQYF.

The genes are TRBV5-5 and TRBJ2-1; D perhaps matches TRBD2 (6 bases). CDR1 and CDR2 from the germline V gene are SGHKS and YYEKEE (reference sequence). This CDR3 is built from 16 residues. V gave up 1 base and J gave up 2 bases, with 13 bases separating them. The CDR3 coding sequence is TGTGCCAGCAGCTTGAGCCGACTAGGGGCCTACAATGAGCAGTTCTTC. Protein product: CASSLSRLGAYNEQFF.

The chain couples TRBV7-2 to TRBJ2-1; D possibly corresponds to TRBD2 (6 bases). V gave up 1 base and J gave up 4 bases, with 20 bases separating them. The germline CDR1 and CDR2 sequences are SGHTA and FQGNSA. The CDR3 covers 18 residues. CDR3 nucleotide sequence: TGTGCCAGCAGCTTAGTCAAGATCCGGGGGAGATCATACAATGAGCAGTTCTTC. Protein: CASSLVKIRGRSYNEQFF.

The rearrangement joins TRBV5-6 to TRBJ1-5, with D unclear. Germline V gives CDR1 SGHDT, CDR2 YYEEEE. CDR3 length: 14 amino acids. V was clipped by 3 bases and J by 3 bases, with 10 bases between them. The CDR3 loop is CASSSITDNQPQHF. The CDR3 DNA reads TGTGCCAGCAGCTCCATCACTGACAATCAGCCCCAGCATTTT.

The sample holds one count of this clone. The chain carries TRBV9 and TRBJ1-2, with D perhaps TRBD1 (5 bases). Germline values: CDR1 SGDLS, CDR2 YYNGEE. CDR3 size: 13 residues. Trimming took off 4 bases at V and 7 bases at J, with 14 bases between the two ends. CDR3 in DNA: TGTGCCAGCAGCCCGCGAGACAGTGCTGGCTACACCTTC. Encoded protein: CASSPRDSAGYTF. The variable domain in full, completed from reference TRBV9 and TRBJ1-2, reads DSGVTQTPKHLITATGQRVTLRCSPRSGDLSVYWYQQSLDQGLQFLIQYYNGEERAKGNILERFSAQQFPDLHSELNLSSLELGDSALYFCASSPRDSAGYTFGSGTRLTVV.

This sequence joins TRBV6-2 or TRBV6-3 and TRBJ2-7; no clear D gene. CDR3 length: 12 residues. V lost 0 bases to trimming and J lost 4 bases, with 4 bases between them. The germline gives CDR1 MNHEY, CDR2 SVGEGT. Here the CDR3 reads CASSYSSYEQYV. CDR3 DNA sequence: TGTGCCAGCAGTTACTCGAGTTACGAGCAGTACGTC.

The chain links TRBV5-5 to TRBJ2-1, with TRBD1 matching 7 bases. The CDR3 spans 17 residues. Germline loops: CDR1 SGHKS, CDR2 YYEKEE (reference sequence). V dropped 4 bases and J dropped 0; count of bases not matched to a gene: 10. The CDR3 DNA sequence: TGTGCCAGCAGCCCGGCGGCGACAGGGAGCTCCTACAATGAGCAGTTCTTC. This gives the protein CASSPAATGSSYNEQFF.

The chain couples TRBV2 to TRBJ1-2; D perhaps matches TRBD1 (5 bases). Germline-derived CDR1 and CDR2 are SNHLY and FYNNEI. The CDR3 totals 13 residues. V lost 4 bases and J lost 8, with 14 bases in between. The CDR3: CASSVQGIGGYTF. The CDR3 DNA reads TGTGCCAGCAGTGTGCAGGGAATAGGAGGCTACACCTTC.

The CDR3 loop reads CASQGLEWTEAFF. CDR3 in DNA: TGCGCCAGCCAGGGGCTGGAATGGACTGAAGCTTTCTTT. J is TRBJ1-1 and V is TRBV10-2; tentatively, D is TRBD1 (6 bases). This CDR3 spans 13 amino acids. Per germline, CDR1 WSHSY and CDR2 SAAADI. Trimming stripped 8 bases from V and 5 bases from J, with 15 bases between.